What follows are 32 T cell receptor beta chains derived from one specimen sequenced in a study of T cells in Graves' hyperthyroidism and ophthalmopathy. The source material, RNA transcripts, was used to amplify TCR beta CDR3 regions. Initially, a first-round RT-PCR of the TCR CDR3 employed the HTBI primer set. Each CDR3 protein gets one entry after TCRdb re-called the multiplex PCR reads with MiXCR. The sample contains hundreds of thousands of distinct CDR3 sequences, about 15% of which appear only once. Specimen: blood. The receptors here all came from a woman in her twenties or thirties with Graves' hyperthyroidism.

This clonotype was seen ten or more times. This chain connects TRBV3-1 to TRBJ2-5; D perhaps matches TRBD2 (6 bases). Germline CDR1 reads LGHDT; CDR2 reads YNNKEL (reference sequence). Trimming shortened V by 3 bases and J by 2 bases, and 7 bases separated the two germline ends. The CDR3 sequence is 13 residues long. The DNA of the CDR3 is TGTGCCAGCAGCCATCGGGAGCAAGAGACCCAGTACTTC. This gives the protein CASSHREQETQYF.

This clonotype was counted at least ten times. The chain carries TRBV28 and TRBJ1-3; 7 bases align to TRBD1. Germline CDR1 reads MDHEN; CDR2 reads SYDVKM. The trim removed 5 bases at V and 2 bases at J, leaving 3 bases unmatched. The CDR3 has 14 amino acids. CDR3 DNA sequence: TGTGCCAGCAGTAAACAGGGGACTGGAAACACCATATATTTT. Translated, it gives CASSKQGTGNTIYF.

This clonotype has a count of ten or more. The J gene is TRBJ1-5, the V gene TRBV12-3 or TRBV12-4; a weak D match, TRBD1 (5 bases). This CDR3 has 11 residues. The V and J ends lost 8 bases and 5 bases respectively, with 7 bases between them. CDR3 in DNA: TGTGCCAGCGGGGGGGATCAGCCCCAGCATTTT. This translates into CASGGDQPQHF.

V usage is TRBV30 and J usage is TRBJ1-2, with 7 bases fitting TRBD1. V was clipped by 0 bases and J by 6 bases; unmatched bases: 4. CDR3 length: 13 amino acids. Germline V gene lookup returns CDR1 GTSNPN and CDR2 SVGIG (reference sequence). This CDR3 reads CAWSVKGANGYTF. CDR3 in DNA: TGTGCCTGGAGTGTAAAGGGGGCGAATGGCTACACCTTC. Full variable domain (outside the CDR3, taken from reference TRBV30 and TRBJ1-2): SQTIHQWPATLVQPVGSPLSLECTVEGTSNPNLYWYRQAAGRGLQLLFYSVGIGQISSEVPQNLSASRPQDRQFILSSKKLLLSDSGFYLCAWSVKGANGYTFGSGTRLTVV.

The chain is built from TRBV20-1 and TRBJ2-1, with 9 positions matching TRBD2. The ends lost 7 bases at V and 10 bases at J; junction bases unmatched: 14. The germline CDR1 and CDR2 sequences are DFQATT and SNEGSKA (reference sequence). The CDR3 has 14 residues. CDR3 bases: TGCAGTGTCCGCCCGGGCGGGAGGGCCGAGGAGCAGTTCTTC. It codes for CSVRPGGRAEEQFF.

This clonotype was seen ten or more times. The chain is built from TRBV20-1 and TRBJ1-2, with a tentative D call TRBD1 (5 bases). Trimming removed 3 bases from V and 6 bases from J, with 8 bases in between. Germline lookup yields CDR1 DFQATT and CDR2 SNEGSKA (reference sequence). This CDR3 comprises 11 residues. The CDR3 DNA reads TGCAGTGCTAGGGGGGACCATGGCTACACCTTC. Encoded protein: CSARGDHGYTF.

In its sample, this clonotype was seen once. This sequence joins TRBV4-1 and TRBJ1-1, with 8 bases that match TRBD1. Trimming at V came to 9 bases and at J to 4 bases, leaving 19 bases not matched to a gene. CDR1 MGHRA and CDR2 YSYEKL come from the germline V gene. The CDR3 totals 17 residues. This CDR3 is CASFRWKTGEEFTEAFF. The CDR3 region has the DNA TGCGCCAGTTTCCGGTGGAAGACAGGGGAGGAGTTCACTGAAGCTTTCTTT.

This clonotype appeared many times. The CDR3 DNA reads as TGCAGTGCTACACCGGGGGGCAATCAGCCCCAGCATTTT. Its protein is CSATPGGNQPQHF. The rearrangement joins TRBV20-1 to TRBJ1-5, with D tentatively TRBD1 (5 bases). Trimming took 4 bases from V and 2 from J, leaving 9 bases between them. The CDR3 length is 13 residues. The germline V gene encodes CDR1 DFQATT and CDR2 SNEGSKA (reference sequence).

This clonotype was recorded many times. The gene calls are TRBV28 and TRBJ1-6, with D possibly TRBD1 on 5 matching bases. The V gene lost 8 bases and the J gene lost 5 bases, with 13 bases spanning the gap. Germline assignment: CDR1 MDHEN and CDR2 SYDVKM. This CDR3 has 14 amino acids. CDR3 residues: CASRRDGNNSPLHF. In nucleotides, the CDR3 is TGTGCCAGCCGCCGGGACGGGAATAATTCACCCCTCCACTTT.

The J gene is TRBJ1-3, the V gene TRBV11-2; the D is unclear. V lost 4 bases and J 4 bases, leaving 11 bases between the germline ends. Germline CDR1 and CDR2: SGHAT and FQNNGV. CDR3 size: 14 residues. The CDR3 DNA reads TGTGCCAGCAGCTCGGCATTTGGGGGAAACACCATATATTTT. Amino acids: CASSSAFGGNTIYF.

This clonotype was detected many times. This rearrangement joins TRBV10-3 to TRBJ2-7; D assignment may be TRBD1 or TRBD2 (7 bases each). CDR3 length equals 13 residues. Trimming cost V 10 bases and J 6 bases, with 19 bases left between them. Germline V gives CDR1 ENHRY, CDR2 SYGVKD. CDR3 sequence reads: CATSGTALSEQYF. CDR3 nucleotides: TGTGCCACGAGCGGGACAGCCCTCTCCGAGCAGTACTTC.

The rearrangement joins TRBV19 to TRBJ2-1, with D possibly matching TRBD1 (6 bases). The CDR3 loop spans 14 amino acids. Deletions cut 1 base from V and 8 bases from J, with 12 bases between. Per germline, CDR1 LNHDA and CDR2 SQIVND (reference sequence). This chain's CDR3 is CASSIVQGGHEQFF. For the CDR3, the DNA is TGTGCCAGTAGTATAGTCCAAGGGGGACATGAGCAGTTCTTC. The full variable domain, rest sourced from reference TRBV19 and TRBJ2-1, is DGGITQSPKYLFRKEGQNVTLSCEQNLNHDAMYWYRQDPGQGLRLIYYSQIVNDFQKGDIAEGYSVSREKKESFPLTVTSAQKNPTAFYLCASSIVQGGHEQFFGPGTRLTVL.

The chain has TRBV6-1 and TRBJ1-2, with D perhaps TRBD1 (6 bases). Germline lookup yields CDR1 MNHNS and CDR2 SASEGT. The CDR3 is made up of 14 amino acids. The V end lost 10 bases, the J end lost 7 bases, and 22 bases lay between the germline ends. CDR3 DNA: TGTGCCACCAAGTCGGACCCGGGGGCGAGTGGCTACACCTTC. Residues: CATKSDPGASGYTF.

There are a few counts of this clonotype. The CDR3 bases are TGTGCCAGCAGTTTTGGCCACGGGGAGCTGTTTTTT. This codes for CASSFGHGELFF. The V call is TRBV28, the J call TRBJ2-2, with D unclear. The V gene lost 3 bases and the J gene lost 7 bases, with 6 bases spanning the gap. The CDR3 length is 12 residues. The germline V gene encodes CDR1 MDHEN and CDR2 SYDVKM.

Note on this clonotype: A much larger clonotype is one base distant, so this may be a read error. No conserved phenylalanine or tryptophan ends this CDR3, so it is likely a read error. The rearrangement joins TRBV7-9 to TRBJ2-7; tentative D call: TRBD1 (5 bases). From germline, CDR1 is SEHNR and CDR2 FQNEAQ (reference sequence). The CDR3 runs 14 residues. V lost 3 bases to trimming and J lost 2 bases, with 11 bases between them. CDR3 protein: CASSFSQGPYEQYS. CDR3 DNA sequence: TGTGCCAGCAGCTTCAGCCAGGGCCCCTACGAGCAGTACTCC.

This clonotype was counted at least ten times. This chain links TRBV28 with TRBJ2-7; 10 bases agree with TRBD2. Germline V gene lookup returns CDR1 MDHEN and CDR2 SYDVKM. The CDR3 extends over 14 amino acids. V lost 6 bases, J lost 5 bases, and 7 bases stayed unmatched. In nucleotides, the CDR3 is TGTGCCAGCAGGGCCCAGCTAGCGGGAGACGAGCAGTACTTC. Translation: CASRAQLAGDEQYF.

This chain links TRBV28 with TRBJ2-1; 8 nucleotides match TRBD2. The V and J ends lost 6 bases and 7 bases, in that order; junction bases with no gene match: 5. This CDR3 has 13 amino acids. Germline V gene lookup returns CDR1 MDHEN and CDR2 SYDVKM. This CDR3 reads CASRKSGRNEQFF. CDR3 DNA: TGTGCCAGCAGAAAAAGCGGGAGAAATGAGCAGTTCTTC.

This clonotype appeared many times. This chain uses TRBV6-1 with TRBJ2-2, with unresolved D. The V gene lost 2 bases and the J gene lost 0 bases, with 7 bases spanning the gap. The CDR3 sequence is 15 residues long. Germline V gene sequence: CDR1 MNHNS, CDR2 SASEGT. The CDR3 bases are TGTGCCAGCAGTGAACAGATCGCGAACACCGGGGAGCTGTTTTTT. Protein: CASSEQIANTGELFF.

This clonotype has at least ten counts. The genes are TRBV27 and TRBJ1-4; D is possibly TRBD1 (6 bases). The V end lost 4 bases, the J end lost 0 bases, and 18 bases lay between the germline ends. The germline gives CDR1 MNHEY, CDR2 SMNVEV (reference sequence). The CDR3 length is 18 residues. The CDR3 nucleotides read TGTGCCAGCAGTTCAATGAAACAGGGAAGGGCAACTAATGAAAAACTGTTTTTT. Amino acid sequence: CASSSMKQGRATNEKLFF.

This clonotype showed up just a few times. This rearrangement joins TRBV20-1 to TRBJ1-5; D not certain. Germline assignment: CDR1 DFQATT and CDR2 SNEGSKA (reference sequence). Trimming left V 0 bases short and J 0 bases short, with 6 bases between. The CDR3 length is 14 residues. The CDR3 DNA reads TGCAGTGCTAGAGAACAGCTTAGCAATCAGCCCCAGCATTTT. Residues: CSAREQLSNQPQHF.

The chain recombines TRBV10-1 with TRBJ2-3; 7 nucleotides agree with TRBD1. CDR3 length equals 14 residues. CDR1 and CDR2 from the germline V gene are WNHNN and SYGVQD (reference sequence). The J segment lost 4 bases and the V segment lost 2 bases, leaving 3 bases of the junction unmatched. CDR3 in amino acids: CASSEKGAADTQYF. As DNA, the CDR3 is TGCGCCAGCAGTGAGAAGGGGGCGGCAGATACGCAGTATTTT.

This clonotype came up many times. V usage is TRBV28 and J usage is TRBJ2-5, with 7 positions matching TRBD1. The CDR3 loop spans 14 amino acids. Germline CDR1 reads MDHEN; CDR2 reads SYDVKM. The V and J ends lost 6 bases and 4 bases, in that order; junction bases with no gene match: 8. The CDR3 is CASRQRGRGETQYF. The DNA for the CDR3 is TGTGCCAGCAGACAAAGGGGGCGCGGAGAGACCCAGTACTTC.

At least ten counts were recorded for this clonotype. The chain has TRBV6-2 or TRBV6-3 and TRBJ2-7; weak D call: TRBD1 (6 bases). The germline V and J ends were trimmed by 6 bases and 3 bases, with 12 bases remaining between them. Germline V CDR1 and CDR2: MNHEY, SVGEGT. CDR3 length equals 13 residues. Here the CDR3 reads CASRQSGDYEQYF. CDR3 DNA sequence: TGTGCCAGCAGACAATCAGGGGACTACGAGCAGTACTTC.

V gene TRBV9 combines with J gene TRBJ2-7; possibly TRBD2 for D (5 bases). Deletions cut 3 bases from V and 6 bases from J, with 16 bases between. Germline assignment: CDR1 SGDLS and CDR2 YYNGEE. This CDR3 has 14 amino acids. The CDR3 loop reads CASSAGIPSFEQYF. CDR3 in DNA: TGTGCCAGCAGCGCCGGGATCCCGTCGTTCGAGCAGTACTTC.

This clonotype was seen only a few times. The chain combines TRBV29-1 with TRBJ2-7; TRBD2 matches 7 bases. This CDR3 is 14 amino acids long. Germline assignment: CDR1 SQVTM and CDR2 ANQGSEA. After removal of 6 bases from V and 4 bases from J, the junction contained 12 bases not matched to a gene. The CDR3 is CSVGDRTRSYEQYF. The CDR3 DNA reads TGCAGCGTAGGAGACCGGACTAGATCATACGAGCAGTACTTC.

As concerns this clonotype: Compared with germline, one end of the junction differs, possibly owing to a read error. This chain links TRBV18 with TRBJ2-5, with TRBD2 matching 10 bases. This CDR3 has 16 amino acids. Germline lookup yields CDR1 KGHSH and CDR2 LQKENI. The CDR3 DNA reads TGTGCCAGCTCACCACCCAGCGGGAGGGCCAGCGAGACCCAGCACTTC. Amino acid sequence: CASSPPSGRASETQHF.

This clonotype was picked up a small number of times. The gene calls are TRBV19 and TRBJ1-2, with D unclear. The ends were cut back, 7 bases at V and 4 bases at J, with 10 bases in the middle. Per germline, CDR1 LNHDA and CDR2 SQIVND (reference sequence). The length of the CDR3 is 12 residues. In DNA form, the CDR3 reads TGTGCCAGTACCCCATCAGGCTATGGCTACACCTTC. Translated, it gives CASTPSGYGYTF.

J is TRBJ2-1 and V is TRBV6-8; D remains ambiguous. The CDR3 covers 15 residues. V was cut by 2 bases and J by 2 bases, with 10 bases left in between. Looked up from germline, CDR1 is MNHGY and CDR2 is SAAAGT. The DNA for the CDR3 is TGTGCCAGCAGTTACCGAAGACAACCCTACAATGAGCAGTTCTTC. Its protein product is CASSYRRQPYNEQFF.

Turning to this clonotype: It may be a read error: a sequence one base away is much more abundant. The chain employs TRBV20-1 and TRBJ2-1; TRBD2 matches 7 bases. Germline V CDR1 and CDR2: DFQATT, SNEGSKA (reference sequence). The CDR3 has 14 amino acids. Trimming at V came to 5 bases and at J to 3 bases, leaving 7 bases not matched to a gene. The CDR3 DNA follows: TGCAGTGCTCTGGACCCGGGGGGCTACAATGAGCAGTTCTTC. Amino acids: CSALDPGGYNEQFF.

In its sample, this clonotype was seen many times. This chain uses TRBV28 with TRBJ2-1; no clear D gene. Per the germline V gene, CDR1 is MDHEN and CDR2 is SYDVKM. V was clipped by 5 bases and J by 0 bases, with 11 bases between them. The CDR3 spans 15 residues. The chain's CDR3 is CASSPPQISYNEQFF. The CDR3 DNA sequence: TGTGCCAGCAGTCCCCCACAGATCTCCTACAATGAGCAGTTCTTC.

This clonotype was detected only a few times. This chain uses TRBV4-2 with TRBJ2-3; D not resolved. Germline CDR1 reads LGHNA; CDR2 reads YNFKEQ. The CDR3 spans 15 residues. Trimming removed 4 bases from V and 6 bases from J, with 17 bases in between. CDR3 region: CASSRTVGIMDTQYF. CDR3 nucleotide sequence: TGTGCCAGCAGCCGCACCGTCGGCATAATGGATACGCAGTATTTT.

This clonotype was counted ten times or more. The chain employs TRBV6-1 and TRBJ2-7; TRBD1 or TRBD2 may be the D gene (5 bases each). Trimming shortened V by 6 bases and J by 2 bases, and 11 bases separated the two germline ends. CDR3 length equals 13 residues. Germline values: CDR1 MNHNS, CDR2 SASEGT. In nucleotides, the CDR3 is TGTGCCAGCAGCCTACAGGAGGCCTACGAGCAGTACTTC. This codes for CASSLQEAYEQYF.